This entry describes one T cell receptor beta chain. Participants reported their clinical history, and cohort assignment relied on those reports. Assay: immunoSEQ multiplex PCR; the TCRdb copy retains only in-frame clones and omits some. The profile shows under 300,000 clones, more than 75% of them singletons. The data were obtained in a study of blood T cell repertoires in COVID-19. At the level of the study: Whether acute or convalescent, the COVID-19 samples came from the United States, Italy and Spain.

The germline CDR1 and CDR2 sequences are LNHNV and YYDKDF (reference sequence). Trimming left V 0 bases short and J 3 bases short, with 12 bases between. The CDR3 is 16 amino acids. The sequence was collected from a middle-aged woman with acute COVID-19. Sample: PBMCs or T cells enriched from blood (not recorded which). V is TRBV15 and J is TRBJ1-5; D not certain. The CDR3 region has the DNA TGTGCCACCAGCAGAGACGGCTACAGACACAATCAGCCCCAGCATTTT. Amino acids: CATSRDGYRHNQPQHF. Full variable domain (remainder filled in from reference TRBV15 and TRBJ1-5): DAMVIQNPRYQVTQFGKPVTLSCSQTLNHNVMYWYQQKSSQAPKLLFHYYDKDFNNEADTPDNFQSRRPNTSFCFLDIRSPGLGDTAMYLCATSRDGYRHNQPQHFGDGTRLSIL.